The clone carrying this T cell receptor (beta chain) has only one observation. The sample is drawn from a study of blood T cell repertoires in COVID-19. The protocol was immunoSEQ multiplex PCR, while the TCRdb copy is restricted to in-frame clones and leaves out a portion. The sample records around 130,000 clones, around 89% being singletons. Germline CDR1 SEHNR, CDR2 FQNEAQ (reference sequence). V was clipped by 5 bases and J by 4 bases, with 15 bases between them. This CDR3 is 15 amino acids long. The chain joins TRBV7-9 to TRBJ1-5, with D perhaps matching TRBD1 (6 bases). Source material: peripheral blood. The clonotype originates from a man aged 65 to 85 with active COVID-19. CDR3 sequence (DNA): TGTGCCAGCAGCGCGGACAGCGGGGGAAATCAGCCCCAGCATTTT. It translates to CASSADSGGNQPQHF. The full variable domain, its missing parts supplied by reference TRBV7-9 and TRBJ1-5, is DTGVSQNPRHKITKRGQNVTFRCDPISEHNRLYWYRQTLGQGPEFLTYFQNEAQLEKSRLLSDRFSAERPKGSFSTLEIQRTEQGDSAMYLCASSADSGGNQPQHFGDGTRLSIL.